The 27 T cell receptor beta chains presented below share a single source sample, sequenced in a study of blood T cell repertoires in COVID-19. Sequencing used immunoSEQ multiplex PCR; TCRdb keeps in-frame clones, though not all of them. The data show 150,000 to 200,000 clones, 70% to 90% seen once. Sequenced: peripheral blood. These receptors all come from a woman in her twenties or thirties with active or convalescent COVID-19.

A single count supports this clone. The genes are TRBV30 and TRBJ1-5; D is unclear. V was shortened by 4 bases and J by 0 bases, with 7 bases between the two germline ends. Germline V CDR1 and CDR2: GTSNPN, SVGIG (reference sequence). The CDR3 covers 13 residues. In DNA form, the CDR3 reads TGTGCCTGGACCCTAGGTAGCAATCAGCCCCAGCATTTT. Its translation is CAWTLGSNQPQHF.

V usage is TRBV5-4 and J usage is TRBJ1-1; 8 nucleotides match TRBD1. After removal of 4 bases from V and 4 bases from J, the junction contained 12 bases not matched to a gene. Germline CDR1 SGHNT, CDR2 YYREEE (reference sequence). The CDR3 extends over 16 amino acids. DNA for the CDR3: TGTGCCAGCAGCCCGGATTTACAGGGGGGGCTCACTGAAGCTTTCTTT. Translating gives CASSPDLQGGLTEAFF.

The V gene is TRBV11-3, the J gene TRBJ1-1; D is undetermined. The germline CDR1 and CDR2 sequences are SGHNT and YENEEA. The V end lost 3 bases, the J end lost 7 bases, and 12 bases lay between the germline ends. This CDR3 has 13 residues. The CDR3 DNA reads TGTGCCAGCAGCTTTTATTACGGGAGTGAAGCTTTCTTT. Amino acids: CASSFYYGSEAFF.

This clone was picked up a small number of times. CDR3 amino acids: CASSLSRTEAFF. The CDR3 DNA reads as TGTGCCAGCAGCCTCTCGAGGACTGAAGCTTTCTTT. The chain couples TRBV7-9 to TRBJ1-1; D gene unclear. The V end lost 5 bases, the J end lost 5 bases, and 9 bases lay between the germline ends. CDR1 SEHNR and CDR2 FQNEAQ come from the germline V gene (reference sequence). The CDR3 runs to 12 residues.

V is TRBV7-8 and J is TRBJ2-3; D is unclear. V dropped 2 bases and J dropped 0 bases, with 6 bases sitting between them. Germline values: CDR1 SGHVS, CDR2 FQNEAQ. The CDR3 spans 14 residues. The CDR3 DNA reads as TGTGCCAGCAGCTTAATTGGCAGCACAGATACGCAGTATTTT. Translation: CASSLIGSTDTQYF.

V is TRBV28 and J is TRBJ2-7; D is uncertain. Germline CDR1 reads MDHEN; CDR2 reads SYDVKM. The CDR3 totals 15 residues. Trimming shortened V by 3 bases and J by 4 bases, and 16 bases separated the two germline ends. CDR3 DNA sequence: TGTGCCAGCAGTTTCGGTGGTGGTATCCCATACGAGCAGTACTTC. This sequence encodes CASSFGGGIPYEQYF.

The chain couples TRBV11-2 to TRBJ1-6; D gene ambiguous. Germline CDR1 reads SGHAT; CDR2 reads FQNNGV. This CDR3 region has 16 residues. Trimming cost V 4 bases and J 6 bases, with 16 bases left between them. The CDR3 loop reads CASSSLMGRRNSPLHF. In nucleotides, the CDR3 is TGTGCCAGCAGCTCCCTTATGGGGAGGCGTAATTCACCCCTCCACTTT.

The genes are TRBV11-2 and TRBJ1-5; D is undetermined. This CDR3 has 13 amino acids. Germline CDR1 and CDR2: SGHAT and FQNNGV. V was shortened by 4 bases and J by 5 bases, with 9 bases between the two germline ends. Written as DNA, the CDR3 is TGTGCCAGCAGCTCCACAGCTCATCAGCCCCAGCATTTT. Its protein is CASSSTAHQPQHF. Drawing the rest from reference TRBV11-2 and TRBJ1-5, the complete variable domain is EAGVAQSPRYKIIEKRQSVAFWCNPISGHATLYWYQQILGQGPKLLIQFQNNGVVDDSQLPKDRFSAERLKGVDSTLKIQPAKLEDSAVYLCASSSTAHQPQHFGDGTRLSIL.

In nucleotides, the CDR3 is TGTGCCAGCAGCTTAGAGGCAGGGCCGTCGAACGAGCAGTACTTC. Translation gives CASSLEAGPSNEQYF. The chain links TRBV7-2 to TRBJ2-7; D is possibly TRBD1 (5 bases). The CDR3 has 15 residues. CDR1 SGHTA and CDR2 FQGNSA come from the germline V gene. Deletions cut 1 base from V and 5 bases from J, with 15 bases between.

This clone was found once. The DNA for the CDR3 is TGTGCCAGCAGCCCCCCGCGGGGGCTGGCTGGGGCCAACGTCCTGACTTTC. Translation gives CASSPPRGLAGANVLTF. This rearrangement joins TRBV11-2 to TRBJ2-6, with D tentatively TRBD2 (7 bases). Germline V gene sequence: CDR1 SGHAT, CDR2 FQNNGV. There are 17 residues in the CDR3. V shed 5 bases and J shed 2 bases, with 16 bases lying between them.

V is TRBV18 and J is TRBJ1-1; 7 nucleotides align to TRBD1. CDR1 and CDR2 (germline): KGHSH, LQKENI. CDR3 length: 15 amino acids. The V gene end was trimmed by 2 bases and the J gene end by 0 bases; junction bases not matched to a gene: 3. The CDR3 loop reads CASSPLGQMNTEAFF. CDR3 in DNA: TGTGCCAGCTCACCATTGGGACAGATGAACACTGAAGCTTTCTTT.

The chain recombines TRBV4-2 with TRBJ2-3; 9 positions match TRBD2. Per the germline V gene, CDR1 is LGHNA and CDR2 is YNFKEQ. After removal of 2 bases from V and 10 bases from J, the junction contained 13 bases not matched to a gene. CDR3 size: 16 residues. This CDR3 reads CASSQNPSGGGGSQYF. The CDR3 DNA is TGTGCCAGCAGCCAAAATCCCTCCGGCGGGGGGGGTTCGCAGTATTTT.

The chain links TRBV2 to TRBJ1-2; 7 bases align to TRBD1. V lost 6 bases to trimming and J lost 7 bases; unmatched junction nucleotides: 11. Germline V CDR1 and CDR2: SNHLY, FYNNEI. The CDR3 consists of 14 residues. CDR3 bases: TGTGCCAGCAGGATAACAGGGGTTATTGTTGGCTACACCTTC. Translating it yields CASRITGVIVGYTF.

The chain employs TRBV6-5 and TRBJ1-1; D unclear. This CDR3 comprises 12 residues. V dropped 7 bases and J dropped 0 bases, with 6 bases sitting between them. Looked up from germline, CDR1 is MNHEY and CDR2 is SVGAGI. The CDR3 protein is CASTDMNTEAFF. For the CDR3, the DNA is TGTGCCAGCACAGACATGAACACTGAAGCTTTCTTT.

The chain couples TRBV7-2 to TRBJ1-2, with TRBD1 matching over 9 bases. Germline lookup yields CDR1 SGHTA and CDR2 FQGNSA. The CDR3 runs to 14 residues. The V segment lost 5 bases and the J segment 2 bases; nucleotides outside the gene matches: 3. The CDR3 nucleotides read TGTGCCAGCAGCCTAGACAGGGGGAACTATGGCTACACCTTC. It yields the protein CASSLDRGNYGYTF. Looking up the rest from reference TRBV7-2 and TRBJ1-2 gives the full variable domain: GAGVSQSPSNKVTEKGKDVELRCDPISGHTALYWYRQSLGQGLEFLIYFQGNSAPDKSGLPSDRFSAERTGGSVSTLTIQRTQQEDSAVYLCASSLDRGNYGYTFGSGTRLTVV.

This chain links TRBV15 with TRBJ2-1; D unclear. CDR3 length: 15 residues. Germline CDR1 LNHNV, CDR2 YYDKDF (reference sequence). The ends were cut back, 3 bases at V and 4 bases at J, with 13 bases in the middle. CDR3: CATSRSSPTYNEQFF. CDR3 in DNA: TGTGCCACCAGCAGGTCTTCTCCTACTTACAATGAGCAGTTCTTC.

V is TRBV27 and J is TRBJ2-3, with 12 bases identical to TRBD2. Germline CDR1 is MNHEY and CDR2 is SMNVEV (reference sequence). Unmatched junction bases numbered 8, after V lost 5 bases and J lost 5 bases. The CDR3 is 16 amino acids. CDR3: CASSLQLAGGRDTQYF. DNA for the CDR3: TGTGCCAGCAGTCTCCAACTAGCGGGAGGAAGAGATACGCAGTATTTT.

This clone was observed a single time. The rearrangement uses TRBV5-1 and TRBJ1-1, with a weak D call TRBD1 (5 bases). This CDR3 spans 15 amino acids. Germline V gene lookup returns CDR1 SGHRS and CDR2 YFSETQ. V gave up 1 base and J gave up 2 bases, with 12 bases separating them. The CDR3 loop reads CASSLYGTGNTEAFF. The CDR3, as DNA: TGCGCCAGCAGCTTGTACGGGACTGGCAACACTGAAGCTTTCTTT.

This clone was recorded only once. The chain uses TRBV6-5 and TRBJ2-1; 12 nucleotides match TRBD2. V shed 6 bases and J 5 bases; nucleotides not matched to a gene: 5. The CDR3 totals 15 residues. The V gene's germline CDR1 is MNHEY and CDR2 SVGAGI. The CDR3, as DNA: TGTGCCAGCAGGCCGGGACTAGCGGGCAACAATGAGCAGTTCTTC. Protein product: CASRPGLAGNNEQFF.

This clone showed up just a few times. The chain combines TRBV6-4 with TRBJ2-1, with unresolved D. V shed 3 bases and J shed 4 bases, with 13 bases lying between them. This CDR3 region has 15 residues. CDR1 and CDR2 (germline): MRHNA, SNTAGT. As DNA, the CDR3 is TGTGCCAGCAGTGAGACGGCAGGCGATTACAATGAGCAGTTCTTC. Translated: CASSETAGDYNEQFF.

This clone was observed a few times. This chain joins TRBV7-9 and TRBJ1-2; unclear D gene. CDR1 is SEHNR and CDR2 is FQNEAQ in the germline V gene (reference sequence). The CDR3 runs to 15 residues. V lost 5 bases and J 4 bases, leaving 17 bases between the germline ends. CDR3 protein: CASSVRELDSYGYTF. The DNA of the CDR3 is TGTGCCAGCAGCGTGAGGGAGTTAGACTCCTATGGCTACACCTTC.

The chain joins TRBV28 to TRBJ1-1; TRBD1 might be the D (5 bases). Trimming removed 0 bases from V and 0 bases from J, with 8 bases in between. Germline lookup yields CDR1 MDHEN and CDR2 SYDVKM. CDR3 size: 15 residues. The DNA for the CDR3 is TGTGCCAGCAGTTTATGGGGGGGGATGAACACTGAAGCTTTCTTT. Encoded protein: CASSLWGGMNTEAFF.

The gene calls are TRBV6-5 and TRBJ2-7; the D gene is possibly TRBD1 (7 bases). Germline CDR1 reads MNHEY; CDR2 reads SVGAGI. The CDR3 length is 15 residues. Trimming stripped 0 bases from V and 6 bases from J, with 15 bases between. CDR3 sequence: CASSYSEGAVGEQYF. The CDR3 DNA is TGTGCCAGCAGTTACTCGGAGGGGGCTGTGGGCGAGCAGTACTTC.

In its sample, this clone was seen once. The rearrangement links TRBV3-1 (or the pseudogene TRBV3-2) to TRBJ1-6; the D gene is possibly TRBD1 (6 bases). The germline V gene has CDR1 LGHDT and CDR2 YNNKEL (reference sequence). CDR3 size: 14 residues. V lost 6 bases and J 6 bases, leaving 12 bases between the germline ends. In nucleotides, the CDR3 is TGTGCCAGCAGTCAGGGGATCGCTAATTCACCCCTCCACTTT. Translated: CASSQGIANSPLHF.

This clone was counted a single time. The gene calls are TRBV19 and TRBJ1-2; 7 positions agree with TRBD1. V was clipped by 8 bases and J by 6 bases; unmatched bases: 12. The CDR3 is 14 residues long. Germline-derived CDR1 and CDR2 are LNHDA and SQIVND (reference sequence). The CDR3 bases are TGTGCCAGTTCATGGGGGACAGTAGGCCATGGCTACACCTTC. Translating it yields CASSWGTVGHGYTF.

This chain joins TRBV5-4 and TRBJ2-5; 7 nucleotides line up with TRBD2. CDR3 length equals 15 residues. J lost 5 bases, V lost 0 bases, and 7 bases had no gene match. Germline loops: CDR1 SGHNT, CDR2 YYREEE (reference sequence). CDR3 DNA: TGTGCCAGCAGCTTGGGCGCCAGGGAGGGGGAGACCCAGTACTTC. Protein sequence: CASSLGAREGETQYF. Complete variable domain (other parts from reference TRBV5-4 and TRBJ2-5): ETGVTQSPTHLIKTRGQQVTLRCSSQSGHNTVSWYQQALGQGPQFIFQYYREEENGRGNFPPRFSGLQFPNYSSELNVNALELDDSALYLCASSLGAREGETQYFGPGTRLLVL.

This CDR3 is CASSFRQKETQYF. CDR3 bases: TGTGCCAGCAGTTTCCGACAGAAAGAGACCCAGTACTTC. The chain uses TRBV27 and TRBJ2-5; TRBD1 is a possible D gene (5 bases). The V and J ends lost 3 bases and 3 bases respectively, with 8 bases between them. The CDR3 has 13 amino acids. CDR1 and CDR2 (germline): MNHEY, SMNVEV (reference sequence).